This T cell receptor (beta chain) was captured by sequencing in a study of T cells in Graves' hyperthyroidism and ophthalmopathy (dated by TCRdb to between 2017 and 2020). Context from the whole study: TCR V-J signatures able to tell the groups apart were searched for in a discovery cohort of 100 or so patients, of whom more than 40 had Graves' ophthalmopathy and around 56 had stable Graves' hyperthyroidism. The paper reports TCR Vbeta CDR3 sequencing of over 130 peripheral blood samples: approximately 43 ophthalmopathy, roughly 80 hyperthyroidism and around 17 progressor patients. Whether ophthalmopathy could be predicted prospectively was tested in an independent validation cohort made up of roughly 20 hyperthyroidism patients plus 17 patients who later progressed to ophthalmopathy. The 100 discovery patients were randomly split 7:3 into training and test sets. After blood sampling, hyperthyroidism patients were treated with methimazole at a starting dose of 30 mg daily, and ophthalmopathy patients were treated with high-dose intravenous methylprednisolone. The study also compared thyroid tissue and blood T-cell repertoires from roughly six Graves' hyperthyroidism patients. Paper-wide results and their limitations: In cross-validation, a model built on a 13 V-J signature told ophthalmopathy apart from stable hyperthyroidism with less than 90% sensitivity and approximately 84% specificity, and in testing the same model reached 80%/75%. Blood samples also contained most of the expanded thyroid clonotypes (frequency above 0.001), which suggests that blood repertoires may reflect thyroid immune responses. Sample size was not statistically predetermined, and investigators were not blinded to group allocation. In validation, progression to ophthalmopathy was predicted by the model with around 71% sensitivity and just over 72% specificity, a median of approximately 6.5 months before onset.

A patient counted as having stable Graves' hyperthyroidism if no progression to ophthalmopathy occurred over 18 months of follow-up. Hyperthyroidism patients were newly diagnosed, had a disease duration of under 2 months, and were aged 18 to 65 years. Any patient with an uncontrolled infection, another autoimmune disease, pregnancy or lactation was excluded. Clinical symptoms, serum thyroxine and TRAb, thyroid ultrasound, and orbital computed tomography formed the basis for the diagnoses. Trizol reagent was used to extract total RNA, and RNA quality was then checked on an Agilent 2100 Bioanalyzer. This clonotype was found a few times. Its antigen remains undetermined. One base away there is no much larger clone; base qualities are not given. From a lookup of the germline V gene, CDR1 and CDR2 are ENHRY and SYGVKD. From the cysteine through the phenylalanine, the CDR3 covers 16 amino acids. CDR3 DNA only is kept here, 48 bases in frame from base 1. Trimming leaves V shorter by 10 bases and J shorter by 3 bases, with the junction holding 15 bases beyond the gene matches.

TCR beta CDR3 regions were amplified from RNA transcripts. For the first round of RT-PCR on the TCR CDR3, the HTBI primer set was used together with the Qiagen OneStep RT-PCR kit. Libraries were constructed in a second round of multiplex PCR, after which size selection and purification were performed. Paired-end sequencing of the libraries was performed with 100 bp reads on an Illumina HiSeq2000. The authors' pipeline ran thus. SOAPnuke was used to process the raw data, removing reads that contained adapters or uncalled bases, had a mean Phred below 15, or lacked an exact match to the constant primer or identifier. High-quality paired reads were merged using COPE v1.2.5, and each unique nucleotide sequence was defined as a clonotype. MiTCR v1.1 was used to align clonotypes to the IMGT TRBV, TRBD and TRBJ reference segments. The analysis included only V-J combinations with a frequency above 0.0001, which together covered over 98% of the repertoires. The TCS score was defined as the ratio of F50 (clonal expansion) to E x V (chaos), calculated using BLOSUM62-based TCRdist between CDR3 peptides within each V-J. Welch's t-statistics and random forest reduced roughly 530 V-J features to roughly 13, which were used in a naive Bayes classifier (R e1071). TCRdb applied fastp at Q25 and MiXCR to the public reads, then kept only in-frame beta chains. Rows with one shared CDR3 protein collapse into an entry with the most common genes and DNA. Here the V and J calls rest on TCRdb's processing, not on the authors' analysis. Counted in this sample were just over 550,000 distinct CDR3 sequences; about 45% of them appeared once. Jointly, the top ten make up roughly 8.2% of the sample.

The chain is encoded by TRBV10-3 joined to TRBJ2-7, with 10 middle bases fitting TRBD2. Sample: peripheral blood or thyroid tissue (not recorded which). This TCR was recovered from a woman aged 18-29 years with Graves' hyperthyroidism. Donor details come from another sample of the same person, matched by shared clones. This receptor carries the CDR3 CASRTKLAGTHYEQYF. The DNA is TGTGCCAGCAGAACGAAACTAGCGGGGACACACTACGAGCAGTACTTC.